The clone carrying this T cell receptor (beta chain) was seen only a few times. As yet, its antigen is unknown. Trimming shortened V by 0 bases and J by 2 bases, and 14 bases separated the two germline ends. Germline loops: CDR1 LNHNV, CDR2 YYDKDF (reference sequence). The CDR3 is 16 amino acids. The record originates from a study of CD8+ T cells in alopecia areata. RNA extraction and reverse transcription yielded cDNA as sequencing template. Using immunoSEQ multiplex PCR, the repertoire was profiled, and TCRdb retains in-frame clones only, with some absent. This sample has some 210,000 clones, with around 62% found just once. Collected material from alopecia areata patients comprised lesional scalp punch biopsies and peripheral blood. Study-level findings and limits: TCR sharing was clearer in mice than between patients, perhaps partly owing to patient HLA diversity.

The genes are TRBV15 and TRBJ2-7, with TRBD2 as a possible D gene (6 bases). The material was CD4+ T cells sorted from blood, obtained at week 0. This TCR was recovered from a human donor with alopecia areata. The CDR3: CATSRDRGGPAYEQYF. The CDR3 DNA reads TGTGCCACCAGCAGAGATCGCGGAGGGCCCGCCTACGAGCAGTACTTC.